Below are 12 T cell receptor beta chains sequenced from a single sample in a study of blood T cell repertoires in COVID-19. The assay was immunoSEQ multiplex PCR, and TCRdb's table has in-frame clones only and misses some. In the table there are about 250,000 clones, 88% of which are singletons. Sequenced input: peripheral blood. The receptor source for this set is a woman aged 25 to 39 with COVID-19, enrolled during active disease.

The V call is TRBV4-3, the J call TRBJ2-7; no clear D. The CDR3 length is 12 residues. CDR1 LGHNA and CDR2 YSLEER come from the germline V gene. V lost 2 bases and J lost 5, with 7 bases in between. CDR3 residues: CASSQSRDEQYV. Written as DNA, the CDR3 is TGCGCCAGCAGCCAAAGTCGGGACGAGCAGTACGTC.

The chain has TRBV29-1 and TRBJ2-5; no definite D call. In germline, CDR1 is SQVTM, CDR2 ANQGSEA. The V gene lost 4 bases and the J gene lost 4 bases, with 13 bases spanning the gap. CDR3 length: 13 residues. The CDR3 sequence is CSVGYYSGETQYF. Written as DNA, the CDR3 is TGCAGCGTTGGGTACTACTCCGGAGAGACCCAGTACTTC.

The chain recombines TRBV19 with TRBJ2-1; TRBD1 matches at 7 bases. CDR3 length: 13 amino acids. J was trimmed by 3 bases and V by 6 bases; bases with no gene match: 2. In germline, CDR1 is LNHDA, CDR2 SQIVND (reference sequence). The DNA for the CDR3 is TGTGCCAGTAGGCGACAGGGCTACAATGAGCAGTTCTTC. It translates to CASRRQGYNEQFF.

The CDR3 sequence: CASSLGSSGPSETQYF. DNA of the CDR3: TGTGCCAGCAGCTTGGGGTCTAGCGGGCCCTCTGAGACCCAGTACTTC. The gene calls are TRBV5-4 and TRBJ2-5; TRBD2 matches at 8 bases. The CDR3 length is 16 residues. V was clipped by 0 bases and J by 5 bases; unmatched bases: 9. Germline loops: CDR1 SGHNT, CDR2 YYREEE (reference sequence).

This sequence joins TRBV6-5 and TRBJ1-4; tentative D call: TRBD1 (5 bases). Trimming cost V 0 bases and J 4 bases, with 6 bases left between them. The V gene's germline CDR1 is MNHEY and CDR2 SVGAGI. This CDR3 has 14 amino acids. CDR3 protein: CASSYSQGNEKLFF. CDR3 coding DNA: TGTGCCAGCAGTTACTCGCAGGGTAATGAAAAACTGTTTTTT.

The chain couples TRBV2 to TRBJ1-2; 9 bases map to TRBD1. Germline lookup yields CDR1 SNHLY and CDR2 FYNNEI. The CDR3 is 12 residues long. The V segment lost 7 bases and the J segment 10 bases; nucleotides outside the gene matches: 7. The CDR3 DNA follows: TGTGCCAGCACCCAGGACAGGGGACTCTACACCTTC. Translating it yields CASTQDRGLYTF.

The V gene is TRBV19, the J gene TRBJ1-6; unclear D gene. Germline values: CDR1 LNHDA, CDR2 SQIVND (reference sequence). Trimming stripped 0 bases from V and 8 bases from J, with 5 bases between. The CDR3 sequence is 13 residues long. CDR3 protein: CASSIDLDSPLHF. CDR3 nucleotide sequence: TGTGCCAGTAGTATAGATCTTGATTCACCCCTCCACTTT. Based on the CDR3 plus reference TRBV19 and TRBJ1-6, the full variable domain is DGGITQSPKYLFRKEGQNVTLSCEQNLNHDAMYWYRQDPGQGLRLIYYSQIVNDFQKGDIAEGYSVSREKKESFPLTVTSAQKNPTAFYLCASSIDLDSPLHFGNGTRLTVT.

This clone was recorded once. The V gene is TRBV6-2 or TRBV6-3, the J gene TRBJ2-5, with TRBD2 identical over 14 bases. This CDR3 has 18 residues. After removal of 2 bases from V and 5 bases from J, the junction contained 10 bases not matched to a gene. Germline lookup yields CDR1 MNHEY and CDR2 SVGEGT. This CDR3 reads CASSYPRLAGGLVETQYF. The CDR3 DNA reads as TGTGCCAGCAGTTACCCCCGACTAGCGGGGGGGCTCGTGGAGACCCAGTACTTC.

The chain combines TRBV7-8 with TRBJ2-1; tentatively, D is TRBD1 (6 bases). Germline lookup yields CDR1 SGHVS and CDR2 FQNEAQ. Trimming cost V 6 bases and J 8 bases, with 17 bases left between them. There are 14 residues in the CDR3. The CDR3 region is CASSPNPGQDEQFF. The CDR3 DNA sequence: TGTGCCAGCAGTCCAAACCCGGGACAAGATGAGCAGTTCTTC.

The chain has TRBV6-5 and TRBJ2-7; 14 positions match TRBD2. Germline V gives CDR1 MNHEY, CDR2 SVGAGI. Trimming took 6 bases from V and 7 from J; bases not matched to a gene: 8. This CDR3 has 15 residues. The CDR3 DNA sequence: TGTGCCAGCAGGCGACTAGCGGGGGGGGCGGAGGAGCAGTACTTC. It yields the protein CASRRLAGGAEEQYF.

The chain uses TRBV11-2 and TRBJ2-7, with D tentatively TRBD2 (6 bases). The CDR3 runs 12 residues. CDR1 and CDR2 from the germline V gene are SGHAT and FQNNGV. V lost 5 bases to trimming and J lost 6 bases, with 11 bases between them. As DNA, the CDR3 is TGTGCCAGCAGCCGCCGGGAGAGCGAGCAGTACTTC. This gives the protein CASSRRESEQYF.

The chain is built from TRBV6-8 and TRBJ1-1; D not resolved. Between the trimmed V and J ends, which lost 6 bases and 4 bases, there was a span of 12 bases. Germline V lookup: CDR1 MNHGY, CDR2 SAAAGT. The CDR3 contains 13 residues. The CDR3 sequence is CASRLQEGTEAFF. CDR3 DNA: TGTGCCAGCAGGCTCCAGGAGGGCACTGAAGCTTTCTTT.